What follows are 22 T cell receptor beta chains derived from one specimen sequenced in a study of monozygotic twins with inflammatory bowel disease. Reprocessing the 5' RACE reads, TCRdb reports a single entry for every CDR3 protein and omits DNA. Recorded for this sample: roughly 330,000 distinct CDR3 sequences. The sequenced sample was blood. The receptor set was obtained from a human donor with ulcerative colitis or Crohn's disease, or a healthy co-twin of an affected twin (not recorded which).

CDR3 sequence reads: CAISDASGKTQYF. This chain uses TRBV10-3 with TRBJ2-3; there is no DNA to check the TCRdb D call of TRBD1. The CDR3 is made up of 13 amino acids. The V gene's germline CDR1 is ENHRY and CDR2 SYGVKD.

The chain employs TRBV5-4 and TRBJ2-1; the TRBD2 assignment by TCRdb is unverifiable without DNA. The germline V gene has CDR1 SGHNT and CDR2 YYREEE (reference sequence). This CDR3 is built from 16 residues. The CDR3 sequence is CASSPRLAGGLDEQFF.

The J gene is TRBJ2-6, the V gene TRBV28. Looked up from germline, CDR1 is MDHEN and CDR2 is SYDVKM. The CDR3 spans 14 residues. This CDR3 reads CASSSLFGANVLTF.

The J gene is TRBJ2-3, the V gene TRBV6-5; TCRdb's D call of TRBD1 is untestable without DNA. There are 16 residues in the CDR3. Germline V gives CDR1 MNHEY, CDR2 SVGAGI. The CDR3 protein is CASSYLTGTSTDTQYF.

The V call is TRBV2, the J call TRBJ1-3; TCRdb designates TRBD1, a call that cannot be tested without DNA. This CDR3 is built from 15 residues. Germline lookup yields CDR1 SNHLY and CDR2 FYNNEI. Here the CDR3 reads CASSVNRGQGNTIYF.

The chain carries TRBV4-1 and TRBJ2-6. Germline V gene lookup returns CDR1 MGHRA and CDR2 YSYEKL. This CDR3 region has 15 residues. The CDR3 is CASSRNPSGANVLTF.

The chain combines TRBV7-2 with TRBJ2-3; TCRdb selects TRBD1, and the lack of DNA leaves this call unchecked. Germline values: CDR1 SGHTA, CDR2 FQGNSA. This CDR3 region has 13 residues. CDR3 amino acids: CASSASQGDTQYF.

Here the CDR3 reads CASSLGRGADQPQHF. The V gene is TRBV7-9, the J gene TRBJ1-5; absent DNA, TCRdb's TRBD1 call cannot be checked. Germline CDR1 is SEHNR and CDR2 is FQNEAQ (reference sequence). The CDR3 loop spans 15 amino acids.

The rearrangement links TRBV19 to TRBJ2-5; the TCRdb D gene call, TRBD1, has no DNA to confirm it. The CDR3 is 14 amino acids. Germline V CDR1 and CDR2: LNHDA, SQIVND (reference sequence). The CDR3 loop is CASSIGWGDETQYF.

The chain combines TRBV12-3 or TRBV12-4 with TRBJ2-3; TCRdb returns TRBD2, unconfirmable since there is no DNA. This CDR3 is 17 amino acids long. This chain's CDR3 is CASSLSSSGRLADTQYF.

The genes are TRBV11-2 and TRBJ2-1. The CDR3 is 15 residues long. Germline assignment: CDR1 SGHAT and CDR2 FQNNGV. Here the CDR3 reads CASSLEVGLYNEQFF.

The rearrangement joins TRBV5-1 to TRBJ2-1; TCRdb's assignment of TRBD1 cannot be checked, as there is no DNA. Germline-derived CDR1 and CDR2 are SGHRS and YFSETQ. CDR3 length: 15 residues. Here the CDR3 reads CASSLAPGPYNEQFF. The entire variable domain, with the rest obtained from reference TRBV5-1 and TRBJ2-1, is as follows: KAGVTQTPRYLIKTRGQQVTLSCSPISGHRSVSWYQQTPGQGLQFLFEYFSETQRNKGNFPGRFSGRQFSNSRSEMNVSTLELGDSALYLCASSLAPGPYNEQFFGPGTRLTVL.

The chain links TRBV18 to TRBJ2-7; TCRdb returns TRBD1, unconfirmable since there is no DNA. Looked up from germline, CDR1 is KGHSH and CDR2 is LQKENI. The CDR3 contains 14 residues. This CDR3 is CASSPDRGDYEQYF.

CDR3 loop: CACQGGQGQNTEAFF. V gene TRBV30 combines with J gene TRBJ1-1; TCRdb's assignment of TRBD1 cannot be checked, as there is no DNA. Germline V gene sequence: CDR1 GTSNPN, CDR2 SVGIG (reference sequence). This CDR3 is 15 amino acids long. The whole variable domain, filled in from reference TRBV30 and TRBJ1-1, reads SQTIHQWPATLVQPVGSPLSLECTVEGTSNPNLYWYRQAAGRGLQLLFYSVGIGQISSEVPQNLSASRPQDRQFILSSKKLLLSDSGFYLCACQGGQGQNTEAFFGQGTRLTVV.

V and J are TRBV15 and TRBJ2-2. Germline V gene data show CDR1 as LNHNV and CDR2 as YYDKDF (reference sequence). CDR3 size: 13 residues. The CDR3 here is CATSRDPDGELFF.

V gene TRBV5-4 combines with J gene TRBJ2-7; the TRBD2 assignment by TCRdb is unverifiable without DNA. Germline values: CDR1 SGHNT, CDR2 YYREEE (reference sequence). The CDR3 contains 20 residues. CDR3: CASSLSSISGRWEGSYEQYF.

This chain joins TRBV4-2 and TRBJ2-1; TCRdb lists TRBD2, though no DNA is available to test this call. Germline V gene sequence: CDR1 LGHNA, CDR2 YNFKEQ. This CDR3 comprises 15 residues. This CDR3 reads CASSRLATNLGEQFF.

The rearrangement links TRBV27 to TRBJ1-5. CDR1 MNHEY and CDR2 SMNVEV come from the germline V gene (reference sequence). The CDR3 contains 14 residues. The CDR3 reads CASSLSRNNQPQHF.

The chain couples TRBV7-9 to TRBJ1-1. This CDR3 region has 15 residues. Germline V gene sequence: CDR1 SEHNR, CDR2 FQNEAQ (reference sequence). CDR3 in amino acids: CASSLDGRANTEAFF.

V is TRBV12-3 or TRBV12-4 and J is TRBJ2-7; no DNA is available, so the TRBD2 call from TCRdb remains unchecked. This CDR3 comprises 17 residues. The CDR3 region is CASSSGLAGGPLHEQYF.

The gene calls are TRBV10-3 and TRBJ2-1; TCRdb's assignment of TRBD2 cannot be checked, as there is no DNA. Per germline, CDR1 ENHRY and CDR2 SYGVKD. The CDR3 is 16 amino acids. CDR3 sequence: CAISSPVGGPQNEQFF.

The chain links TRBV6-5 to TRBJ2-3; TCRdb proposes TRBD2, but this gene call is untestable without DNA. The germline V gene encodes CDR1 MNHEY and CDR2 SVGAGI. CDR3 length equals 11 residues. This chain's CDR3 is CASTLDYTQYF.